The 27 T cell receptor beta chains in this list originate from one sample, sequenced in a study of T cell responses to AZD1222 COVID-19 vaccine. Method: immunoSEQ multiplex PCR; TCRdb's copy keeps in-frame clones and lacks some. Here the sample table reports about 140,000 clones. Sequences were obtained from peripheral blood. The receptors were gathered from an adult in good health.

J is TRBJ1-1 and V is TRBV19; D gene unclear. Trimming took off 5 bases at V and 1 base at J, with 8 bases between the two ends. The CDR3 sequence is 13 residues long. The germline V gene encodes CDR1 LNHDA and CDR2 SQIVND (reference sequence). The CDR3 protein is CASSPASNTEAFF. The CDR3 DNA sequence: TGTGCCAGTAGTCCAGCCTCGAACACTGAAGCTTTCTTT.

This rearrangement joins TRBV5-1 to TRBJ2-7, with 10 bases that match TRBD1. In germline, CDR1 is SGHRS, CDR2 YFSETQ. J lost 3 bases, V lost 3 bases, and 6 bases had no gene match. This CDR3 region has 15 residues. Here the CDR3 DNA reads TGCGCCAGCAGCTCGCCCGGACAGGGGGTCTACGAGCAGTACTTC. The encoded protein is CASSSPGQGVYEQYF.

The CDR3, as DNA: TGTGCCAGTAGTATCGGACAGTCCTCCTACGAGCAGTACTTC. Its translation is CASSIGQSSYEQYF. The chain links TRBV19 to TRBJ2-7, with D perhaps TRBD1 (6 bases). The germline gives CDR1 LNHDA, CDR2 SQIVND (reference sequence). The CDR3 consists of 14 residues. Trimming left V 3 bases short and J 0 bases short, with 9 bases between. The full variable domain, rest sourced from reference TRBV19 and TRBJ2-7, is DGGITQSPKYLFRKEGQNVTLSCEQNLNHDAMYWYRQDPGQGLRLIYYSQIVNDFQKGDIAEGYSVSREKKESFPLTVTSAQKNPTAFYLCASSIGQSSYEQYFGPGTRLTVT.

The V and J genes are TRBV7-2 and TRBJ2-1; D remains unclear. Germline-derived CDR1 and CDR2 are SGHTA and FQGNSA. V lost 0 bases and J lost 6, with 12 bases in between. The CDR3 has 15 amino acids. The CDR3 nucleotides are TGTGCCAGCAGCTTAGCCAGCACCTCTCTCAATGAGCAGTTCTTC. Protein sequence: CASSLASTSLNEQFF. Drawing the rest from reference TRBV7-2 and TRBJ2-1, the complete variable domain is GAGVSQSPSNKVTEKGKDVELRCDPISGHTALYWYRQSLGQGLEFLIYFQGNSAPDKSGLPSDRFSAERTGGSVSTLTIQRTQQEDSAVYLCASSLASTSLNEQFFGPGTRLTVL.

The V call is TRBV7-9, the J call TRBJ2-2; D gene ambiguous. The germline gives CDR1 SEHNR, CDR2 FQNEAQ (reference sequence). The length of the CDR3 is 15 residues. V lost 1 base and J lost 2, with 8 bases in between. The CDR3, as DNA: TGTGCCAGCAGCTTAGGGTTAGGAAACACCGGGGAGCTGTTTTTT. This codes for CASSLGLGNTGELFF.

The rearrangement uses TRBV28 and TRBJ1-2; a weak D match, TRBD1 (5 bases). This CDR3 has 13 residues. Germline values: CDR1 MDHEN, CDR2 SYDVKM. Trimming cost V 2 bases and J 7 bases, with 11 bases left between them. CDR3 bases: TGTGCCAGCAGTTTAGGGGGGGAGGCTGGCTACACCTTC. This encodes CASSLGGEAGYTF.

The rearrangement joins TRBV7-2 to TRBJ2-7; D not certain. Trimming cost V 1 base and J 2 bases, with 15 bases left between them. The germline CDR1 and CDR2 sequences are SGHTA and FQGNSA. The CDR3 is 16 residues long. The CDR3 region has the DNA TGTGCCAGCAGCTTAGGTACCTATGGGGTCACCTACGAGCAGTACTTC. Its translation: CASSLGTYGVTYEQYF.

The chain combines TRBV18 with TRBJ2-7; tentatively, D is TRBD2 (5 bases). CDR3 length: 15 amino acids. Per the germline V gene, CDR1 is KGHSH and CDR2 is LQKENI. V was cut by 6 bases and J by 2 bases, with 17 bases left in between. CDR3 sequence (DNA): TGTGCCAGCTCCCTCACAAGGACTGAGACCTACGAGCAGTACTTC. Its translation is CASSLTRTETYEQYF.

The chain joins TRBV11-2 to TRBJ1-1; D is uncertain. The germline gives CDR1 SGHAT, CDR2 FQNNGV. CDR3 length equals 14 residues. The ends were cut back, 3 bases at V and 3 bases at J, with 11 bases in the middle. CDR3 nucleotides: TGTGCCAGCAGCTTTTCGGGTTTCGACACTGAAGCTTTCTTT. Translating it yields CASSFSGFDTEAFF.

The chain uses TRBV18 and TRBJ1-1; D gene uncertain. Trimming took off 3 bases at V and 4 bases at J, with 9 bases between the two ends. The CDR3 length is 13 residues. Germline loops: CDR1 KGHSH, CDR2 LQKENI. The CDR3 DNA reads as TGTGCCAGCTCACCGGACCATCGCACTGAAGCTTTCTTT. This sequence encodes CASSPDHRTEAFF. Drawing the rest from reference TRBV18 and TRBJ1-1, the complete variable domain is NAGVMQNPRHLVRRRGQEARLRCSPMKGHSHVYWYRQLPEEGLKFMVYLQKENIIDESGMPKERFSAEFPKEGPSILRIQQVVRGDSAAYFCASSPDHRTEAFFGQGTRLTVV.

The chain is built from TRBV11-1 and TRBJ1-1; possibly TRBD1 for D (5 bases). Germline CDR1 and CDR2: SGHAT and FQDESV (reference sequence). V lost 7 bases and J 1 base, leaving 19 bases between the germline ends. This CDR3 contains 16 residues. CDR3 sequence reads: CASNPTERGSNTEAFF. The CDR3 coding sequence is TGTGCCAGCAATCCTACTGAGAGGGGCTCGAACACTGAAGCTTTCTTT.

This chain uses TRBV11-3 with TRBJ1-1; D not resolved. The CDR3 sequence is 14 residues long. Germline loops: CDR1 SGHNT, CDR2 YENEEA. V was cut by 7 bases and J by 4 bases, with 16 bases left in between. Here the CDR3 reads CASNRGGGLTEAFF. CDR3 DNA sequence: TGTGCCAGCAACAGAGGAGGAGGTCTCACTGAAGCTTTCTTT. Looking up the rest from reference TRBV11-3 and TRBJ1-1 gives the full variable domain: EAGVVQSPRYKIIEKKQPVAFWCNPISGHNTLYWYLQNLGQGPELLIRYENEEAVDDSQLPKDRFSAERLKGVDSTLKIQPAELGDSAVYLCASNRGGGLTEAFFGQGTRLTVV.

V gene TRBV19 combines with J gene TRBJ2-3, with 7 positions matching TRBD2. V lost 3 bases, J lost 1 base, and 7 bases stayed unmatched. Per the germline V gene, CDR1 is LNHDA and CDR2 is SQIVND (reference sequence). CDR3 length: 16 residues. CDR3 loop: CASSMGRVGGTDTQYF. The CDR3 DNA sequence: TGTGCCAGTAGTATGGGGAGGGTTGGGGGCACAGATACGCAGTATTTT.

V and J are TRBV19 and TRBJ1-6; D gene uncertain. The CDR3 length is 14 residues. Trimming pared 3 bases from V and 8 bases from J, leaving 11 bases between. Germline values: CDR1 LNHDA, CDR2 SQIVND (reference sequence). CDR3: CASSMQGFDSPLHF. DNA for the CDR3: TGTGCCAGTAGTATGCAAGGGTTTGATTCACCCCTCCACTTT.

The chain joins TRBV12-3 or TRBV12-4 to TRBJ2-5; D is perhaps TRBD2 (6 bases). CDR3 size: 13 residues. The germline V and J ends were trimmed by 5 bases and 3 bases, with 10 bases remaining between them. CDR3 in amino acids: CASSPGLKETQYF. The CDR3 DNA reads TGTGCCAGCAGTCCGGGACTGAAAGAGACCCAGTACTTC.

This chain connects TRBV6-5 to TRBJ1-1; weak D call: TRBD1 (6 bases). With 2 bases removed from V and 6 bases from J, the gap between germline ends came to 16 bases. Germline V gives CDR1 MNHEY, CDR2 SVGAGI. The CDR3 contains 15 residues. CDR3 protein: CASSYSGGGRSEAFF. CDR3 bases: TGTGCCAGCAGTTACAGCGGGGGCGGAAGGTCTGAAGCTTTCTTT.

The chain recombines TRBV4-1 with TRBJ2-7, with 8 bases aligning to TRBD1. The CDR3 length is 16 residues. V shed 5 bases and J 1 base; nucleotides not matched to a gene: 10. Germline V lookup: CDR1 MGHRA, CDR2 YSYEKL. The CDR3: CASSVSGQVSSYEQYF. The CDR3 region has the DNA TGCGCCAGCAGCGTATCGGGACAGGTCAGTTCCTACGAGCAGTACTTC.

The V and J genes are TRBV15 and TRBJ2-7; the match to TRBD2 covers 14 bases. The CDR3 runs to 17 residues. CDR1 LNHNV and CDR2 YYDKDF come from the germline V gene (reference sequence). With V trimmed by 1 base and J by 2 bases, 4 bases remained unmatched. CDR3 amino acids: CATSRGLAGGRAYEQYF. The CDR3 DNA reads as TGTGCCACCAGCAGAGGACTAGCGGGGGGGCGGGCCTACGAGCAGTACTTC.

The DNA for the CDR3 is TGTGCCACCAGCACGGACACGGCTCGAGTCCTGACTTTC. This sequence encodes CATSTDTARVLTF. The chain uses TRBV15 and TRBJ2-6; TRBD1 is a possible D gene (5 bases). V was trimmed by 4 bases and J by 13 bases, leaving 14 bases between them. CDR3 size: 13 residues. Germline V lookup: CDR1 LNHNV, CDR2 YYDKDF (reference sequence).

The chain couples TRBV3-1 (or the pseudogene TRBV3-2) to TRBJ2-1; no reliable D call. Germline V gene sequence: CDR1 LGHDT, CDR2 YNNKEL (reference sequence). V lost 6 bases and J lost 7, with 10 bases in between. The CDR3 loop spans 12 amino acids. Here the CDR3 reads CASRSDSNEQFF. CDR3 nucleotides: TGTGCCAGCAGGTCGGATTCTAATGAGCAGTTCTTC.

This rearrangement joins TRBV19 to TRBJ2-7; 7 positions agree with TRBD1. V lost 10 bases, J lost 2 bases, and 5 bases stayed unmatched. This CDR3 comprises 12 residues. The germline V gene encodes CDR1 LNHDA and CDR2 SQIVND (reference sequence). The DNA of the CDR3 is TGTGCCACCAGCACAGGGGCCTACGAGCAGTACTTC. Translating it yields CATSTGAYEQYF.

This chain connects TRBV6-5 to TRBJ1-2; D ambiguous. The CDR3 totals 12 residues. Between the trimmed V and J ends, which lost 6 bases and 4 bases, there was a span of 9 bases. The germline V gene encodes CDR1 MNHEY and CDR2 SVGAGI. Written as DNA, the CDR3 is TGTGCCAGCAGGAACACGGTCTATGGCTACACCTTC. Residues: CASRNTVYGYTF.

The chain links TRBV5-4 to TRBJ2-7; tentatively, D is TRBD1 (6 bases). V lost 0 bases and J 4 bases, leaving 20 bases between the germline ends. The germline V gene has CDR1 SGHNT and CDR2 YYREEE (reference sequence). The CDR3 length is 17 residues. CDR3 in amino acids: CASSLVRRSGAIYEQYF. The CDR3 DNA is TGTGCCAGCAGCTTGGTGCGTCGGTCAGGGGCGATTTACGAGCAGTACTTC.

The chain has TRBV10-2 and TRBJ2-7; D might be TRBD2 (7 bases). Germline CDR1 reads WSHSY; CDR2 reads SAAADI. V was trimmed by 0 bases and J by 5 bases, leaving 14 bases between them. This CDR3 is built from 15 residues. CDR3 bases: TGCGCCAGCAGTGAGTCGCCGGGGGGCTGGGACGAGCAGTACTTC. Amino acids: CASSESPGGWDEQYF.

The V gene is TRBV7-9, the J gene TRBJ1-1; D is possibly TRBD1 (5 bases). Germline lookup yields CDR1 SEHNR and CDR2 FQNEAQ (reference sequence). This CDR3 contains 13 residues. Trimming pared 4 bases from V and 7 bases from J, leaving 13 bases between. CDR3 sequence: CASSSQGHLEAFF. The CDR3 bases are TGTGCCAGCAGCTCCCAAGGACATCTTGAAGCTTTCTTT.

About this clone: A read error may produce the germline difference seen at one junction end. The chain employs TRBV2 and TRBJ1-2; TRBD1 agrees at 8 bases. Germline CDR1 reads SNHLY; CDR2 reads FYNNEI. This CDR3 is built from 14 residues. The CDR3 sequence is CASSDGSRGPLLQF. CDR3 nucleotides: TGTGCCAGCAGTGATGGCTCCAGGGGGCCCTTACTACAATTC.

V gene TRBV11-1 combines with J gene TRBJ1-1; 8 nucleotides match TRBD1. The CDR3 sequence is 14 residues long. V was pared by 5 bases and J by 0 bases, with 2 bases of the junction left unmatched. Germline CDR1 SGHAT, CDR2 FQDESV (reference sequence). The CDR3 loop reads CASSPDRVNTEAFF. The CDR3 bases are TGTGCCAGCAGCCCGGACAGGGTGAACACTGAAGCTTTCTTT.